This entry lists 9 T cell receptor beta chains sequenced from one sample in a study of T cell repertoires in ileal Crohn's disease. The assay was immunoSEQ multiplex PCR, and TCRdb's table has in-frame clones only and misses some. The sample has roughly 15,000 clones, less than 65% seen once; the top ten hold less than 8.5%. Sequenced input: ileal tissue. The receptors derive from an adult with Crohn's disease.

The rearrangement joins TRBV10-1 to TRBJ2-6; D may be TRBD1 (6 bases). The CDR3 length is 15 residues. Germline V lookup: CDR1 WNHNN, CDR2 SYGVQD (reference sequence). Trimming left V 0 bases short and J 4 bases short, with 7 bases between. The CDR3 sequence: CASSESGTGANVLTF. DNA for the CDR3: TGCGCCAGCAGTGAGTCGGGGACAGGGGCCAACGTCCTGACTTTC.

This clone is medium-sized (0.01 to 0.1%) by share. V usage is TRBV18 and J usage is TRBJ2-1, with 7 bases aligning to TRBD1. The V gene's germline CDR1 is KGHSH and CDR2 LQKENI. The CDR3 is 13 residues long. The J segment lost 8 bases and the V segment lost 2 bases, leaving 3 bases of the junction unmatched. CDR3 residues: CASSPLGGDEQFF. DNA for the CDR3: TGTGCCAGCTCACCATTAGGGGGCGATGAGCAGTTCTTC. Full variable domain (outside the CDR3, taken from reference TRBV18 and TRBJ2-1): NAGVMQNPRHLVRRRGQEARLRCSPMKGHSHVYWYRQLPEEGLKFMVYLQKENIIDESGMPKERFSAEFPKEGPSILRIQQVVRGDSAAYFCASSPLGGDEQFFGPGTRLTVL.

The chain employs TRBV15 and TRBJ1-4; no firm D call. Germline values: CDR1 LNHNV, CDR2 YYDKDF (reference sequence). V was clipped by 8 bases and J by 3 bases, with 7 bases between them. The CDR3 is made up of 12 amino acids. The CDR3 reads CATSGANEKLFF. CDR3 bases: TGTGCCACCTCGGGAGCTAATGAAAAACTGTTTTTT.

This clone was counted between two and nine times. CDR3 DNA sequence: TGCGCCAGCAGCTTGGCTGCAGGGATGGGTGAGCAGTACTTC. The encoded protein is CASSLAAGMGEQYF. This sequence joins TRBV5-1 and TRBJ2-7, with a tentative D call TRBD1 (5 bases). Looked up from germline, CDR1 is SGHRS and CDR2 is YFSETQ. The length of the CDR3 is 14 residues. V was pared by 0 bases and J by 7 bases, with 14 bases between.

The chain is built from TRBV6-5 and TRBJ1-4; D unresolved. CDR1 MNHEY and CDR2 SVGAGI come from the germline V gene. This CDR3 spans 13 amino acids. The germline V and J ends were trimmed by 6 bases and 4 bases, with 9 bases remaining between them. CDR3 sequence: CASSPTINEKLFF. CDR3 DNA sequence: TGTGCCAGCAGCCCCACTATTAATGAAAAACTGTTTTTT.

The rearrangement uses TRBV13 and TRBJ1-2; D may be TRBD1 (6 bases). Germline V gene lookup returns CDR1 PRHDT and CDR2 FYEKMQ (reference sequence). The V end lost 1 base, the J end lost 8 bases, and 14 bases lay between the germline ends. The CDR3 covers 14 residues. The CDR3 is CASSLVGRGKGYTF. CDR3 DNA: TGTGCCAGCAGCTTAGTGGGCAGGGGTAAGGGCTACACCTTC.

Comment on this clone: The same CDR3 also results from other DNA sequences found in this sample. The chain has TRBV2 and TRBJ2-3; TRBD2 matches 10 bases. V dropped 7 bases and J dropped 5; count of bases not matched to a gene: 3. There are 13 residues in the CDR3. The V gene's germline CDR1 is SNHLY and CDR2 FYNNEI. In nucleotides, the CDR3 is TGTGCCAGCACTAGCGGGAGTCTAGATACGCAGTATTTT. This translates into CASTSGSLDTQYF.

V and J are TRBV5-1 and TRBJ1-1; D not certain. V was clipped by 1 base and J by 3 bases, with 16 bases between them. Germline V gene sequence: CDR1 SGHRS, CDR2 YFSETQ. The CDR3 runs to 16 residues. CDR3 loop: CASSLKTGSGDTEAFF. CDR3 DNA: TGCGCCAGCAGCTTGAAAACGGGATCGGGCGACACTGAAGCTTTCTTT.

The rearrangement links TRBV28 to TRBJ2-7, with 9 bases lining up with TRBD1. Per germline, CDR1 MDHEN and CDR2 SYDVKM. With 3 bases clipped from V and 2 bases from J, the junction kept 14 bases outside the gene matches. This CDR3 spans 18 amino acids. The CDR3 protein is CASSFLQGARRRAYEQYF. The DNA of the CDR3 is TGTGCCAGCAGTTTTTTACAGGGGGCGAGGAGGAGGGCCTACGAGCAGTACTTC.